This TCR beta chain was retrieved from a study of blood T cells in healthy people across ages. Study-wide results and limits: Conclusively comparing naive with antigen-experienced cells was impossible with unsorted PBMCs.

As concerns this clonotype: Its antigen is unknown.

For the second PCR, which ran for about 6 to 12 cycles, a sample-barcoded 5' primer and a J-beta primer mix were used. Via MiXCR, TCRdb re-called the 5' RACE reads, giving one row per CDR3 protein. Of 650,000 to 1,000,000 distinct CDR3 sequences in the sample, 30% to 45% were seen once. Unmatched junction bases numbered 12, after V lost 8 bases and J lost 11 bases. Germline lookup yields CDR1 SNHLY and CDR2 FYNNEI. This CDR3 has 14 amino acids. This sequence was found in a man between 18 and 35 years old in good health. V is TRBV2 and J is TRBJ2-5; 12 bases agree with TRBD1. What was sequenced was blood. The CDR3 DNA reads TGTGCCAGCCGTCCCGGGACAGGGGGCAATGAGCAGTACTTC. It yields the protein CASRPGTGGNEQYF.